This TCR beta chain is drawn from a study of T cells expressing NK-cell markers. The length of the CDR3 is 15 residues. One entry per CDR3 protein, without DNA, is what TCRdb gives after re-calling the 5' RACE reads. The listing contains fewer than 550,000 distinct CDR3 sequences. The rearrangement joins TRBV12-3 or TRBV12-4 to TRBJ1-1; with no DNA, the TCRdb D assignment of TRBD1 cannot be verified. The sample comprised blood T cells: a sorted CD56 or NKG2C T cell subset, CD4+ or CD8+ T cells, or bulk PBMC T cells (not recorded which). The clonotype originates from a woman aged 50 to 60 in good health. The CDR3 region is CASSSGRALNTEAFF.